This TCR beta chain was sequenced for a study of T-cell reconstitution after alpha-beta-depleted transplantation in children. Whole-study findings and limits: A year had passed since transplant, and T-cell counts and diversity by then came mostly from newly produced T cells. About two months after transplant, alpha-beta T cells reportedly came from several hundred expanded graft clones. At day 60, the high TCRbeta diversity found in some patients originated from recipient T cells and thymic progenitors that had survived.

This clonotype occurred many times. Antigen: not known. Trimming removed 2 bases at V and 1 base at J, with 7 bases between. Germline V lookup: CDR1 SQVTM, CDR2 ANQGSEA. The CDR3 spans 13 residues. Unique molecular identifiers featured in how the TCRbeta library was prepared. TCRdb re-called the PCR reads with MiXCR, one entry per CDR3 protein. The sample comprises around 190,000 distinct CDR3 sequences, roughly 7.1% of which are singletons, and about 5.5% rests with the top ten. The source is a boy under 10 years old with acute lymphoblastic leukemia, due to receive a stem cell transplant. Sequenced material: PBMCs, taken before TCRalphabeta/CD19-depleted stem cell transplant. V is TRBV29-1 and J is TRBJ2-3; D may match TRBD1 or TRBD2 (5 bases each). The CDR3 DNA reads TGCAGCGTTGAACAGGGAGGCACAGATACGCAGTATTTT. Encoded protein: CSVEQGGTDTQYF.